Presented here are 15 T cell receptor beta chains from one specimen sequenced in a study of graft-versus-host responses after intestinal transplantation. Here immunoSEQ multiplex PCR was the method, and the copy in TCRdb shows in-frame clones only, minus some. Of under 100,000 clones in the sample, approximately 92% were seen once. The specimen was PBMCs, collected about 460 days after intestinal transplant. All receptors derive from a human patient who received an intestinal transplant, so some T cells may come from the graft donor.

This rearrangement joins TRBV27 to TRBJ2-7; D not resolved. The CDR3 totals 11 residues. Germline V gene lookup returns CDR1 MNHEY and CDR2 SMNVEV (reference sequence). Trimming shortened V by 11 bases and J by 1 base, and 9 bases separated the two germline ends. The CDR3 sequence: CAGPRSYEQYF. CDR3 DNA: TGTGCCGGGCCCCGTTCCTACGAGCAGTACTTC.

The gene calls are TRBV10-1 and TRBJ1-5; a weak D match, TRBD1 (5 bases). Trimming removed 8 bases at V and 3 bases at J, with 11 bases between. Germline values: CDR1 WNHNN, CDR2 SYGVQD (reference sequence). The CDR3 has 13 residues. CDR3 region: CASAAGNNQPQHF. The CDR3 DNA is TGCGCCAGCGCCGCAGGGAACAATCAGCCCCAGCATTTT.

This chain uses TRBV6-5 with TRBJ2-5; D possibly matches TRBD1 or TRBD2 (5 bases each). V was pared by 2 bases and J by 5 bases, with 15 bases between. This CDR3 contains 15 residues. Germline-derived CDR1 and CDR2 are MNHEY and SVGAGI. The CDR3 spells CASSYTLRGGETQYF. CDR3 DNA sequence: TGTGCCAGCAGTTACACCCTGAGGGGTGGCGAGACCCAGTACTTC.

For this clone: One end of the junction fails to match germline, which may point to a read error. The chain employs TRBV13 and TRBJ2-2; D gene ambiguous. The CDR3 loop spans 14 amino acids. Germline values: CDR1 PRHDT, CDR2 FYEKMQ (reference sequence). CDR3 bases: TGTGCCAGCAGCCTAGGACCCAGCACCGGGGAGCTGTTTTTT. Its protein is CASSLGPSTGELFF.

The rearrangement links TRBV27 to TRBJ1-4, with D unclear. V lost 5 bases to trimming and J lost 13 bases, with 17 bases between them. The CDR3 contains 13 residues. The germline CDR1 and CDR2 sequences are MNHEY and SMNVEV (reference sequence). The CDR3 protein is CASSPQQNLRLFF. The CDR3 nucleotides read TGTGCCAGCAGTCCCCAACAGAATCTAAGACTGTTTTTT.

The chain has TRBV5-1 and TRBJ2-2; 7 bases agree with TRBD1. The ends lost 4 bases at V and 0 bases at J; junction bases unmatched: 6. There are 16 residues in the CDR3. Germline-derived CDR1 and CDR2 are SGHRS and YFSETQ. In DNA, the CDR3 is TGCGCCAGCAGCCCCCGGACAGGTTCGAACACCGGGGAGCTGTTTTTT. Amino acids: CASSPRTGSNTGELFF.

This chain connects TRBV28 to TRBJ1-3; 7 bases map to TRBD1. The CDR3 extends over 15 amino acids. Germline V gene data show CDR1 as MDHEN and CDR2 as SYDVKM. J gave up 0 bases and V 6 bases, and 5 bases lay outside the gene matches. In nucleotides, the CDR3 is TGTGCCAGCAGCCCGACAGGGACCTCTGGAAACACCATATATTTT. It codes for CASSPTGTSGNTIYF.

This chain connects TRBV11-3 to TRBJ2-1; TRBD1 matches at 11 bases. With V trimmed by 4 bases and J by 7 bases, 6 bases remained unmatched. CDR3 length: 15 amino acids. Germline V CDR1 and CDR2: SGHNT, YENEEA. The CDR3 nucleotides are TGTGCCAGCAGCTCTCCGGGACAGGGGGTTAATGAGCAGTTCTTC. It is translated as CASSSPGQGVNEQFF.

The chain combines TRBV4-1 with TRBJ1-1; tentative D call: TRBD1 (5 bases). Germline V CDR1 and CDR2: MGHRA, YSYEKL. V shed 0 bases and J shed 4 bases, with 18 bases lying between them. The CDR3 extends over 17 amino acids. The CDR3 sequence is CASSQDAADMTSTEAFF. CDR3 in DNA: TGCGCCAGCAGCCAAGACGCAGCGGACATGACGAGCACTGAAGCTTTCTTT.

The chain couples TRBV18 to TRBJ2-7, with TRBD1 identical over 9 bases. This CDR3 has 15 amino acids. V was pared by 6 bases and J by 6 bases, with 12 bases of the junction left unmatched. Germline V CDR1 and CDR2: KGHSH, LQKENI. The CDR3 DNA sequence: TGTGCCAGCTCGCGACCGGGACAGGGTTCCGTCGAGCAGTACTTC. Its translation is CASSRPGQGSVEQYF.

This chain links TRBV11-1 with TRBJ1-1, with unresolved D. The CDR3 covers 12 residues. CDR1 SGHAT and CDR2 FQDESV come from the germline V gene (reference sequence). V lost 1 base, J lost 11 bases, and 11 bases lay in between. The DNA for the CDR3 is TGTGCCAGCAGCTTAGTGGGTGTTTCGGCTTTCTTT. Encoded protein: CASSLVGVSAFF.

The chain is built from TRBV7-9 and TRBJ1-6, with TRBD1 matching over 7 bases. Germline values: CDR1 SEHNR, CDR2 FQNEAQ (reference sequence). The CDR3 sequence is 17 residues long. With 7 bases clipped from V and 7 bases from J, the junction kept 16 bases outside the gene matches. CDR3 in amino acids: CASTTNPGQQGNSPLHF. The CDR3 nucleotides read TGTGCCAGCACCACGAACCCGGGACAGCAAGGGAATTCACCCCTCCACTTT. Full variable domain (outside the CDR3, taken from reference TRBV7-9 and TRBJ1-6): DTGVSQNPRHKITKRGQNVTFRCDPISEHNRLYWYRQTLGQGPEFLTYFQNEAQLEKSRLLSDRFSAERPKGSFSTLEIQRTEQGDSAMYLCASTTNPGQQGNSPLHFGNGTRLTVT.

The chain is built from TRBV18 and TRBJ1-1; 7 bases agree with TRBD1. V was clipped by 1 base and J by 5 bases; unmatched bases: 10. The germline gives CDR1 KGHSH, CDR2 LQKENI. The CDR3 sequence is 16 residues long. The CDR3 bases are TGTGCCAGCTCACCACTTAGGGGGCTGGATAAAACTGAAGCTTTCTTT. This sequence encodes CASSPLRGLDKTEAFF.

This chain connects TRBV7-9 to TRBJ2-3; weak D call: TRBD2 (5 bases). The CDR3 contains 17 residues. Trimming pared 5 bases from V and 0 bases from J, leaving 18 bases between. Germline loops: CDR1 SEHNR, CDR2 FQNEAQ (reference sequence). The CDR3 DNA reads TGTGCCAGCAGCCCGCAACTACTAGAGACTAGCACAGATACGCAGTATTTT. Protein product: CASSPQLLETSTDTQYF.

This clone was found a few times. The chain carries TRBV19 and TRBJ2-6, with D uncertain. There are 15 residues in the CDR3. Germline V gene sequence: CDR1 LNHDA, CDR2 SQIVND (reference sequence). Trimming pared 5 bases from V and 2 bases from J, leaving 10 bases between. CDR3: CASSPGPPGANVLTF. The CDR3 DNA sequence: TGTGCCAGTAGTCCTGGGCCGCCTGGGGCCAACGTCCTGACTTTC.